These 14 T cell receptor beta chains came from one sample sequenced in a study of cytomegalovirus exposure and HLA in healthy donors. The PCR contained 60 Vbeta and 13 Jbeta primers. Assay: immunoSEQ multiplex PCR; the TCRdb copy retains only in-frame clones and omits some. The table lists more than 90,000 clones. Sequenced sample: PBMCs. The receptors shown here come from a man under 40 in good health and CMV-seronegative.

Written as DNA, the CDR3 is TGTGCCATCAGTGAGAGTGGGGGCTCGGGGGAGCTGTTTTTT. It translates to CAISESGGSGELFF. The J gene is TRBJ2-2, the V gene TRBV10-3; possible D gene TRBD1, 6 bases. The germline V gene encodes CDR1 ENHRY and CDR2 SYGVKD. Trimming pared 2 bases from V and 8 bases from J, leaving 12 bases between. The CDR3 sequence is 14 residues long.

This chain connects TRBV11-2 to TRBJ1-2; TRBD1 aligns across 8 bases. The CDR3 has 15 residues. Germline V gene lookup returns CDR1 SGHAT and CDR2 FQNNGV. The junction had 13 bases not matched to a gene; V was cut back by 6 bases and J by 7 bases. CDR3 sequence: CASRPKGDRGGGYTF. CDR3 coding DNA: TGTGCCAGCAGGCCAAAGGGCGACAGGGGCGGTGGCTACACCTTC. The full variable domain, its missing parts supplied by reference TRBV11-2 and TRBJ1-2, is EAGVAQSPRYKIIEKRQSVAFWCNPISGHATLYWYQQILGQGPKLLIQFQNNGVVDDSQLPKDRFSAERLKGVDSTLKIQPAKLEDSAVYLCASRPKGDRGGGYTFGSGTRLTVV.

This sequence joins TRBV4-3 and TRBJ2-7, with 9 bases fitting TRBD1. The germline V gene encodes CDR1 LGHNA and CDR2 YSLEER. Trimming took 0 bases from V and 3 from J; bases not matched to a gene: 3. This CDR3 comprises 15 residues. The CDR3 DNA follows: TGCGCCAGCAGCCAAGATCTGGGACAGGGCTACGAGCAGTACTTC. This gives the protein CASSQDLGQGYEQYF.

The V and J genes are TRBV13 and TRBJ2-7, with 8 bases fitting TRBD1. J was trimmed by 0 bases and V by 3 bases; bases with no gene match: 7. In germline, CDR1 is PRHDT, CDR2 FYEKMQ (reference sequence). This CDR3 contains 16 residues. The CDR3 bases are TGTGCCAGCAGCTTCTCGGACAGGGCTGACTCCTACGAGCAGTACTTC. Protein product: CASSFSDRADSYEQYF.

V is TRBV7-3 and J is TRBJ1-2; 10 nucleotides line up with TRBD1. There are 15 residues in the CDR3. The J segment lost 7 bases and the V segment lost 5 bases, leaving 10 bases of the junction unmatched. Germline CDR1 reads SGHTA; CDR2 reads FQGTGA. The CDR3 coding sequence is TGTGCCAGCAGCACCACCGGGACAGGGGTCTCTGGCTACACCTTC. Its protein is CASSTTGTGVSGYTF. Complete variable domain (other parts from reference TRBV7-3 and TRBJ1-2): GAGVSQTPSNKVTEKGKYVELRCDPISGHTALYWYRQSLGQGPEFLIYFQGTGAADDSGLPNDRFFAVRPEGSVSTLKIQRTERGDSAVYLCASSTTGTGVSGYTFGSGTRLTVV.

The chain has TRBV4-1 and TRBJ2-7, with 11 bases that match TRBD1. CDR1 MGHRA and CDR2 YSYEKL come from the germline V gene. The CDR3 totals 15 residues. V lost 3 bases, J lost 2 bases, and 3 bases stayed unmatched. The CDR3 region has the DNA TGCGCCAGCAGCCAGGGGACAGGGGGTACCTACGAGCAGTACTTC. This codes for CASSQGTGGTYEQYF.

The rearrangement uses TRBV15 and TRBJ2-1, with D perhaps TRBD2 (5 bases). This CDR3 contains 15 residues. V was pared by 1 base and J by 3 bases, with 10 bases between. Germline CDR1 is LNHNV and CDR2 is YYDKDF (reference sequence). The CDR3 nucleotides read TGTGCCACCAGCAGAGGTCAAGGAGGCTACAATGAGCAGTTCTTC. Its protein is CATSRGQGGYNEQFF.

The genes are TRBV6-6 and TRBJ1-2, with 10 bases aligning to TRBD1. V shed 6 bases, J shed 4 bases, and the junction held 5 bases outside the gene matches. Looked up from germline, CDR1 is MNHNY and CDR2 is SVGAGI (reference sequence). This CDR3 contains 14 residues. The CDR3 is CASRDRGDVYGYTF. The CDR3 DNA reads TGTGCCAGCAGGGACAGGGGGGACGTCTATGGCTACACCTTC.

The chain is built from TRBV4-3 and TRBJ1-2, with a weak D call TRBD1 (5 bases). This CDR3 comprises 15 residues. CDR1 is LGHNA and CDR2 is YSLEER in the germline V gene. Trimming took 0 bases from V and 5 from J, leaving 13 bases between them. The CDR3 DNA reads as TGCGCCAGCAGCCAAGATGCAGGGAGGGCATATGGCTACACCTTC. Amino acid sequence: CASSQDAGRAYGYTF.

With respect to this clone: Other DNA sequences in this specimen translate into the identical CDR3. The chain has TRBV7-2 and TRBJ1-6; D call uncertain. There are 15 residues in the CDR3. Germline V gene data show CDR1 as SGHTA and CDR2 as FQGNSA. Deletions cut 6 bases from V and 0 bases from J, with 9 bases between. The DNA for the CDR3 is TGTGCCAGCAGTCTCCCCAGCTCCTATAATTCACCCCTCCACTTT. Translating it yields CASSLPSSYNSPLHF.

This rearrangement joins TRBV5-1 to TRBJ2-7; D might be TRBD1 (6 bases). This CDR3 comprises 14 residues. Germline V CDR1 and CDR2: SGHRS, YFSETQ. V gave up 6 bases and J gave up 0 bases, with 13 bases separating them. As DNA, the CDR3 is TGCGCCAGCAAAGAGGGGGTAAGCTCCTACGAGCAGTACTTC. It codes for CASKEGVSSYEQYF. The entire variable domain, with the rest obtained from reference TRBV5-1 and TRBJ2-7, is as follows: KAGVTQTPRYLIKTRGQQVTLSCSPISGHRSVSWYQQTPGQGLQFLFEYFSETQRNKGNFPGRFSGRQFSNSRSEMNVSTLELGDSALYLCASKEGVSSYEQYFGPGTRLTVT.

The V and J genes are TRBV11-2 and TRBJ2-7, with TRBD1 as a possible D gene (5 bases). The CDR3 totals 12 residues. The V end was cut by 5 bases, the J end by 7 bases, with 12 bases between. CDR1 and CDR2 (germline): SGHAT, FQNNGV. The CDR3 DNA reads as TGTGCCAGCAGCAGGGGAATCTATGAGCAGTACTTC. As protein: CASSRGIYEQYF.

This sequence joins TRBV7-2 and TRBJ2-2; TRBD1 might be the D (5 bases). Germline values: CDR1 SGHTA, CDR2 FQGNSA. There are 15 residues in the CDR3. Trimming shortened V by 6 bases and J by 1 base, and 12 bases separated the two germline ends. CDR3 sequence: CASSIGAMNTGELFF. In DNA, the CDR3 is TGTGCCAGCAGTATAGGGGCTATGAACACCGGGGAGCTGTTTTTT.

V and J are TRBV10-3 and TRBJ2-5; 10 bases align to TRBD2. CDR1 is ENHRY and CDR2 is SYGVKD in the germline V gene. J gave up 4 bases and V 6 bases, and 8 bases lay outside the gene matches. CDR3 length equals 15 residues. Here the CDR3 DNA reads TGTGCCATCAGACGAAGCGGGGGGGCCTCAGAGACCCAGTACTTC. Translating gives CAIRRSGGASETQYF.